The 32 T cell receptor beta chains below all came from one sample that was sequenced in a study of CD8 T cells in ankylosing spondylitis. TCRdb independently ran MiXCR on the 5' RACE reads; one entry per CDR3 protein. Of some 120,000 distinct CDR3 sequences listed, roughly 13% are singletons. What was sequenced was blood, either unsorted or a sorted T cell fraction (not recorded which). The receptors stem from a female donor with ankylosing spondylitis or in good health (not recorded which).

This clonotype was observed a handful of times. This chain connects TRBV18 to TRBJ1-3; TRBD1 might be the D (5 bases). The CDR3 has 13 amino acids. Trimming removed 3 bases at V and 7 bases at J, with 10 bases between. Germline V lookup: CDR1 KGHSH, CDR2 LQKENI. This CDR3 reads CASSPGTDNTIYF. CDR3 in DNA: TGTGCCAGCTCACCTGGGACCGATAACACCATATATTTT.

This clonotype was seen a handful of times. The gene calls are TRBV28 and TRBJ2-5; TRBD2 might be the D (7 bases). The CDR3 totals 15 residues. The germline CDR1 and CDR2 sequences are MDHEN and SYDVKM. The V and J ends lost 5 bases and 3 bases respectively, with 16 bases between them. The CDR3 loop reads CASSLERGGKETQYF. The CDR3 DNA sequence: TGTGCCAGCAGTCTCGAAAGGGGGGGAAAAGAGACCCAGTACTTC.

The rearrangement joins TRBV20-1 to TRBJ2-2, with TRBD2 matching over 11 bases. V dropped 5 bases and J dropped 0; count of bases not matched to a gene: 2. This CDR3 is built from 15 residues. Germline CDR1 reads DFQATT; CDR2 reads SNEGSKA (reference sequence). The CDR3 loop reads CSAFSGGANTGELFF. CDR3 sequence (DNA): TGCAGTGCTTTTAGCGGGGGGGCGAACACCGGGGAGCTGTTTTTT.

V is TRBV11-2 and J is TRBJ2-7; TRBD1 matches at 9 bases. Per the germline V gene, CDR1 is SGHAT and CDR2 is FQNNGV. V was clipped by 4 bases and J by 3 bases; unmatched bases: 4. CDR3 length: 14 residues. CDR3 amino acids: CASSSGTGHYEQYF. The CDR3, as DNA: TGTGCCAGCAGCTCCGGGACAGGGCACTACGAGCAGTACTTC. The full variable domain, with the rest looked up from reference TRBV11-2 and TRBJ2-7, is EAGVAQSPRYKIIEKRQSVAFWCNPISGHATLYWYQQILGQGPKLLIQFQNNGVVDDSQLPKDRFSAERLKGVDSTLKIQPAKLEDSAVYLCASSSGTGHYEQYFGPGTRLTVT.

V gene TRBV6-5 combines with J gene TRBJ1-1, with 8 bases that match TRBD1. The ends lost 4 bases at V and 1 base at J; junction bases unmatched: 14. Germline-derived CDR1 and CDR2 are MNHEY and SVGAGI. This CDR3 is 18 amino acids long. The CDR3 DNA reads as TGTGCCAGCAGTTCGTCCCGGGACAGGTCTACCTCGAACACTGAAGCTTTCTTT. Translated: CASSSSRDRSTSNTEAFF.

Ten or more counts support this clonotype. The chain combines TRBV7-9 with TRBJ2-7; D might be TRBD1 (6 bases). The CDR3 runs to 14 residues. The germline CDR1 and CDR2 sequences are SEHNR and FQNEAQ (reference sequence). V lost 5 bases and J 0 bases, leaving 11 bases between the germline ends. The CDR3 DNA sequence: TGTGCCAGCAGCCCCACAGGGAGCTCCTACGAGCAGTACTTC. The encoded protein is CASSPTGSSYEQYF.

The sample holds a few counts of this clonotype. This chain uses TRBV11-2 with TRBJ1-1; D not resolved. Germline V gene sequence: CDR1 SGHAT, CDR2 FQNNGV. V was trimmed by 2 bases and J by 5 bases, leaving 3 bases between them. This CDR3 has 11 residues. The CDR3 nucleotides are TGTGCCAGCAGCTTAATGACTGAAGCTTTCTTT. This encodes CASSLMTEAFF. The whole variable domain, remainder taken from reference TRBV11-2 and TRBJ1-1, is EAGVAQSPRYKIIEKRQSVAFWCNPISGHATLYWYQQILGQGPKLLIQFQNNGVVDDSQLPKDRFSAERLKGVDSTLKIQPAKLEDSAVYLCASSLMTEAFFGQGTRLTVV.

This clonotype was seen a handful of times. V and J are TRBV20-1 and TRBJ1-2, with TRBD1 identical over 9 bases. The germline V gene encodes CDR1 DFQATT and CDR2 SNEGSKA (reference sequence). This CDR3 comprises 14 residues. Trimming removed 2 bases from V and 7 bases from J; junction bases left unmatched: 8. CDR3 in amino acids: CSARPPGTGSGYTF. DNA of the CDR3: TGCAGTGCTAGACCCCCCGGGACAGGGAGTGGCTACACCTTC.

The V gene is TRBV28, the J gene TRBJ2-7, with 10 bases aligning to TRBD2. With 5 bases clipped from V and 6 bases from J, the junction kept 4 bases outside the gene matches. Germline V lookup: CDR1 MDHEN, CDR2 SYDVKM. This CDR3 is built from 13 residues. CDR3 sequence reads: CASSLAGALEQYF. CDR3 DNA: TGTGCCAGCAGTCTAGCGGGGGCTCTCGAGCAGTACTTC.

The J gene is TRBJ2-7, the V gene TRBV5-1; D might be TRBD1 (5 bases). V lost 0 bases, J lost 6 bases, and 19 bases lay in between. Germline V lookup: CDR1 SGHRS, CDR2 YFSETQ. The CDR3 contains 16 residues. CDR3: CASSLAEAGMSSEQYF. The CDR3 bases are TGCGCCAGCAGCTTGGCCGAGGCAGGGATGTCTAGCGAGCAGTACTTC.

This clonotype was counted at least ten times. The gene calls are TRBV24-1 and TRBJ2-5; tentative D call: TRBD1 (6 bases). The CDR3 spans 18 residues. Germline-derived CDR1 and CDR2 are KGHDR and SFDVKD. V gave up 3 bases and J gave up 0 bases, with 19 bases separating them. In DNA form, the CDR3 reads TGTGCCACCAGTGATACCCGAACTAGGGACAAGTACCAAGAGACCCAGTACTTC. It is translated as CATSDTRTRDKYQETQYF.

This clonotype has a handful of counts. J is TRBJ2-2 and V is TRBV30; D is undetermined. The CDR3 covers 14 residues. The ends were cut back, 0 bases at V and 2 bases at J, with 7 bases in the middle. Germline V gene sequence: CDR1 GTSNPN, CDR2 SVGIG (reference sequence). CDR3 DNA: TGTGCCTGGAGTGTTGGGTCAAACACCGGGGAGCTGTTTTTT. This gives the protein CAWSVGSNTGELFF. Using reference TRBV30 and TRBJ2-2 for the parts outside the CDR3, the full variable domain is SQTIHQWPATLVQPVGSPLSLECTVEGTSNPNLYWYRQAAGRGLQLLFYSVGIGQISSEVPQNLSASRPQDRQFILSSKKLLLSDSGFYLCAWSVGSNTGELFFGEGSRLTVL.

As for this clonotype: A much more abundant neighbour one base away suggests this may be a read error. V gene TRBV27 combines with J gene TRBJ2-7; maybe TRBD1 (6 bases). The CDR3 is 14 amino acids. V was trimmed by 5 bases and J by 2 bases, leaving 13 bases between them. Per germline, CDR1 MNHEY and CDR2 SMNVEV (reference sequence). The CDR3, as DNA: TGTGCCAGCAGTGACAACAGGGTTCCCTACGAGCAGTACTTC. This sequence encodes CASSDNRVPYEQYF.

The chain links TRBV6-1 to TRBJ1-2; weak D call: TRBD1 (6 bases). Trimming cost V 10 bases and J 8 bases, with 26 bases left between them. Germline lookup yields CDR1 MNHNS and CDR2 SASEGT. This CDR3 is built from 15 residues. The CDR3 spells CATDESRGEVSGYTF. CDR3 DNA: TGTGCCACCGACGAGTCCAGGGGTGAGGTGTCCGGCTACACCTTC.

The chain has TRBV20-1 and TRBJ1-5, with 8 bases that match TRBD1. The CDR3 loop spans 15 amino acids. Trimming took 6 bases from V and 3 from J; bases not matched to a gene: 10. Germline assignment: CDR1 DFQATT and CDR2 SNEGSKA (reference sequence). This CDR3 is CSAGGQGIFNQPQHF. The CDR3 DNA reads as TGCAGTGCCGGAGGACAGGGAATTTTCAATCAGCCCCAGCATTTT.

This clonotype turned up a few times. The rearrangement joins TRBV7-8 to TRBJ2-5; D not certain. The CDR3 consists of 14 residues. CDR1 is SGHVS, CDR2 FQNEAQ, per germline. V dropped 2 bases and J dropped 2 bases, with 9 bases sitting between them. CDR3 sequence: CASSLITRQETQYF. CDR3 nucleotides: TGTGCCAGCAGCTTAATCACCCGACAAGAGACCCAGTACTTC.

This clonotype appeared many times. The genes are TRBV28 and TRBJ2-7; D is perhaps TRBD1 (5 bases). Germline-derived CDR1 and CDR2 are MDHEN and SYDVKM. Deletions cut 5 bases from V and 0 bases from J, with 8 bases between. The length of the CDR3 is 13 residues. The CDR3 reads CASSRQHSYEQYF. The CDR3 DNA reads TGTGCCAGCAGTCGACAGCACTCCTACGAGCAGTACTTC.

The J gene is TRBJ1-2, the V gene TRBV19; D is unresolved. The ends were cut back, 1 base at V and 6 bases at J, with 9 bases in the middle. The germline CDR1 and CDR2 sequences are LNHDA and SQIVND (reference sequence). The CDR3 loop spans 13 amino acids. CDR3 region: CASSIVTRNGYTF. The CDR3 nucleotides are TGTGCCAGTAGTATAGTGACAAGAAATGGCTACACCTTC.

In this sample, this clonotype turned up a few times. The V call is TRBV5-1, the J call TRBJ1-1; a weak D match, TRBD1 (6 bases). V lost 4 bases, J lost 2 bases, and 12 bases lay in between. The germline CDR1 and CDR2 sequences are SGHRS and YFSETQ. This CDR3 spans 14 amino acids. CDR3 sequence reads: CASSQGTQNTEAFF. CDR3 bases: TGCGCCAGCAGCCAAGGGACACAAAACACTGAAGCTTTCTTT.

This clonotype was seen a handful of times. This chain joins TRBV11-2 and TRBJ2-5, with 9 bases identical to TRBD2. Germline CDR1 SGHAT, CDR2 FQNNGV. V gave up 6 bases and J gave up 4 bases; unmatched junction bases: 18. The CDR3 is made up of 18 amino acids. For the CDR3, the DNA is TGTGCCAGCAGTTACTTTAGCGGGAGCGCGGGGGCCGGAGAGACCCAGTACTTC. Protein product: CASSYFSGSAGAGETQYF.

The chain combines TRBV12-3 or TRBV12-4 with TRBJ2-7, with D perhaps matching TRBD1 or TRBD2 (5 bases each). V lost 6 bases and J 9 bases, leaving 12 bases between the germline ends. The CDR3 length is 11 residues. In DNA form, the CDR3 reads TGTGCCAGCAGAACCCGGGGACGGCAGTACTTC. Encoded protein: CASRTRGRQYF.

As for this clonotype: A much larger clone differs by one base, so this may be a read error. The chain couples TRBV12-3 or TRBV12-4 to TRBJ2-3, with D possibly being TRBD1 or TRBD2 (5 bases each). The V end was cut by 7 bases, the J end by 1 base, with 12 bases between. The CDR3 length is 14 residues. As DNA, the CDR3 is TGTGCCAGCACTACGGGGCCTGGCACAGATACGCAGTATTTT. It is translated as CASTTGPGTDTQYF.

This clonotype has a handful of counts. The rearrangement uses TRBV30 and TRBJ2-2, with D possibly matching TRBD2 (5 bases). V was cut by 0 bases and J by 8 bases, with 13 bases left in between. CDR1 GTSNPN and CDR2 SVGIG come from the germline V gene (reference sequence). The CDR3 runs to 14 residues. CDR3 sequence reads: CAWSVRPGEGELFF. The CDR3 nucleotides are TGTGCCTGGAGTGTACGACCCGGGGAGGGGGAGCTGTTTTTT. Variable domain in full (rest from reference TRBV30 and TRBJ2-2): SQTIHQWPATLVQPVGSPLSLECTVEGTSNPNLYWYRQAAGRGLQLLFYSVGIGQISSEVPQNLSASRPQDRQFILSSKKLLLSDSGFYLCAWSVRPGEGELFFGEGSRLTVL.

This chain links TRBV5-1 with TRBJ2-7, with 7 positions matching TRBD2. J lost 7 bases, V lost 2 bases, and 3 bases had no gene match. The CDR3 loop spans 12 amino acids. Germline CDR1 and CDR2: SGHRS and YFSETQ. The chain's CDR3 is CASSFEGGEQYF. For the CDR3, the DNA is TGCGCCAGCAGCTTTGAGGGAGGGGAGCAGTACTTC.

This clonotype has more than one count but fewer than ten. The junction differs from germline at one of its ends, possibly a read error. The chain is built from TRBV30 and TRBJ2-3; 7 bases are a match to TRBD2. The CDR3 has 13 amino acids. The germline V gene has CDR1 GTSNPN and CDR2 SVGIG (reference sequence). CDR3 bases: TGTGCCGGGAGGGTACGAAGCACAGATACGCAGTATTTT. Its translation is CAGRVRSTDTQYF.

This clonotype was detected ten times or more. J is TRBJ2-7 and V is TRBV27; 8 bases line up with TRBD1. The J segment lost 7 bases and the V segment lost 5 bases, leaving 1 base of the junction unmatched. The CDR3 runs 11 residues. Looked up from germline, CDR1 is MNHEY and CDR2 is SMNVEV (reference sequence). This CDR3 reads CASSRQGEQYF. In DNA, the CDR3 is TGTGCCAGCAGTCGACAGGGGGAGCAGTACTTC.

This clonotype was detected a few times. The V gene is TRBV5-1, the J gene TRBJ2-3; TRBD1 agrees at 7 bases. Trimming took 2 bases from V and 1 from J; bases not matched to a gene: 13. CDR3 length: 18 residues. In germline, CDR1 is SGHRS, CDR2 YFSETQ. As DNA, the CDR3 is TGCGCCAGCAGCTTTAGGGGACAGAACCTATTGCGCACAGATACGCAGTATTTT. Amino acids: CASSFRGQNLLRTDTQYF.

This clonotype was observed many times. This rearrangement joins TRBV12-3 or TRBV12-4 to TRBJ1-2; D gene unclear. V was cut by 5 bases and J by 2 bases, with 9 bases left in between. The CDR3 totals 13 residues. CDR3 protein: CASSNRVNYGYTF. The CDR3, as DNA: TGTGCCAGCAGTAATAGGGTAAACTATGGCTACACCTTC.

The chain couples TRBV29-1 to TRBJ2-2; D is tentatively TRBD1 or TRBD2 (5 bases each). Germline V gene sequence: CDR1 SQVTM, CDR2 ANQGSEA. The CDR3 contains 13 residues. V lost 4 bases to trimming and J lost 4 bases, with 10 bases between them. CDR3 residues: CSVVWGITGELFF. The CDR3 DNA reads TGCAGCGTTGTTTGGGGGATCACCGGGGAGCTGTTTTTT.

J is TRBJ2-3 and V is TRBV11-2, with 15 bases fitting TRBD2. The ends lost 5 bases at V and 4 bases at J; junction bases unmatched: 10. The germline gives CDR1 SGHAT, CDR2 FQNNGV. CDR3 length: 18 amino acids. The CDR3 DNA sequence: TGTGCCAGCAGCGCCCGGACTAGCGGGGGGGCCGGCGCAGATACGCAGTATTTT. This encodes CASSARTSGGAGADTQYF.

This sequence joins TRBV29-1 and TRBJ1-2; no clear D. CDR3 size: 12 residues. Germline CDR1 reads SQVTM; CDR2 reads ANQGSEA. The V gene lost 5 bases and the J gene lost 11 bases, with 18 bases spanning the gap. CDR3 sequence (DNA): TGCAGCGTTATGCACTCCGGGTCCCCGTACACCTTC. As protein: CSVMHSGSPYTF.

This clonotype was seen only a few times. The rearrangement links TRBV12-3 or TRBV12-4 to TRBJ1-1; TRBD1 agrees at 7 bases. CDR3 length: 18 residues. Trimming took 3 bases from V and 3 from J; bases not matched to a gene: 16. CDR3 amino acids: CASSFTRGYYNRDTEAFF. CDR3 bases: TGTGCCAGCAGTTTTACCAGGGGGTATTATAACCGGGACACTGAAGCTTTCTTT.